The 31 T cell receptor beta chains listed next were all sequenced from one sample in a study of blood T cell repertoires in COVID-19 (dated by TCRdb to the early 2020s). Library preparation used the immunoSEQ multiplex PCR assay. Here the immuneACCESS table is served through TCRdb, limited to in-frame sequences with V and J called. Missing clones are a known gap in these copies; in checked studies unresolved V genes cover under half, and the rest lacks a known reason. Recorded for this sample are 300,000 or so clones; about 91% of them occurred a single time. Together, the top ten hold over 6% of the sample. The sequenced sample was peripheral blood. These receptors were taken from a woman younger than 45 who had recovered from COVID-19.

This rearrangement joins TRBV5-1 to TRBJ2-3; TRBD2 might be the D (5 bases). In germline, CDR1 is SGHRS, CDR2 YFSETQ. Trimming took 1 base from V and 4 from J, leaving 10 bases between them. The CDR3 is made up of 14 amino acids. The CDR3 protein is CASSLRGIADTQYF. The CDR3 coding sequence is TGCGCCAGCAGCTTGCGGGGTATCGCAGATACGCAGTATTTT.

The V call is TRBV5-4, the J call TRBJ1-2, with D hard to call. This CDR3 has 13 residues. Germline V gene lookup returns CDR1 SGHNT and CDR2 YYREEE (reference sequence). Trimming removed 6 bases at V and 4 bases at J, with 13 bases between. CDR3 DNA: TGTGCCAGCACGATTGACGGACTCTATGGCTACACCTTC. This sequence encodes CASTIDGLYGYTF.

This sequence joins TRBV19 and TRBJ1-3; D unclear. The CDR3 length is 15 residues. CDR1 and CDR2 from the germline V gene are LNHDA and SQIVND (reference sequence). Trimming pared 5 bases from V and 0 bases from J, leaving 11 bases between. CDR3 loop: CASSWQAISGNTIYF. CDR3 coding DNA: TGTGCCAGTAGTTGGCAGGCGATCTCTGGAAACACCATATATTTT.

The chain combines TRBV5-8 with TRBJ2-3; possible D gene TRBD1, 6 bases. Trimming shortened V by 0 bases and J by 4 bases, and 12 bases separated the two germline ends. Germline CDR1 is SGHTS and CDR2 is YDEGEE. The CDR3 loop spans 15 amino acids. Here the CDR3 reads CASSLGGTGPDTQYF. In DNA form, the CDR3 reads TGTGCCAGCAGCTTGGGAGGTACAGGGCCAGATACGCAGTATTTT. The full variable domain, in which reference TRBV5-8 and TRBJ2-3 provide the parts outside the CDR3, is EAGVTQSPTHLIKTRGQQATLRCSPISGHTSVYWYQQALGLGLQFLLWYDEGEERNRGNFPPRFSGRQFPNYSSELNVNALELEDSALYLCASSLGGTGPDTQYFGPGTRLTVL.

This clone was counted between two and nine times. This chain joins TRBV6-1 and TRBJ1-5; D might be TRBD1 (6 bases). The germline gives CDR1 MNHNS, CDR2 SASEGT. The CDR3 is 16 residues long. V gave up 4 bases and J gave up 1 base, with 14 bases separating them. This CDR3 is CASSVYREWSNQPQHF. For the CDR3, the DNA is TGTGCCAGCAGTGTATACAGGGAGTGGAGCAATCAGCCCCAGCATTTT.

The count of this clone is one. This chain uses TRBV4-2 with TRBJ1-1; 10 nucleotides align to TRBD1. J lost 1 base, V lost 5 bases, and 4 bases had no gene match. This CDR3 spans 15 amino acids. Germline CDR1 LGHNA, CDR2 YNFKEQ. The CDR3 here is CASSARDRGNTEAFF. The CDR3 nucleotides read TGTGCCAGCAGCGCACGGGACAGGGGGAACACTGAAGCTTTCTTT.

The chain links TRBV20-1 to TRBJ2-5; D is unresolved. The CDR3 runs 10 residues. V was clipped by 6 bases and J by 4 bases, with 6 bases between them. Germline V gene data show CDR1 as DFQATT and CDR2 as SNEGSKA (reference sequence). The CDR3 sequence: CSAPRETQYF. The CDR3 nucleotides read TGCAGTGCCCCCCGAGAGACCCAGTACTTC.

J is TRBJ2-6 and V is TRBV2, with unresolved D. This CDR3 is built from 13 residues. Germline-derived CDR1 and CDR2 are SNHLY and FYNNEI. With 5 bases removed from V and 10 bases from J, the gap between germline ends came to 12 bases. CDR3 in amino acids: CASSPNSGNVLTF. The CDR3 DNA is TGTGCCAGCAGTCCCAACTCCGGGAACGTCCTGACTTTC.

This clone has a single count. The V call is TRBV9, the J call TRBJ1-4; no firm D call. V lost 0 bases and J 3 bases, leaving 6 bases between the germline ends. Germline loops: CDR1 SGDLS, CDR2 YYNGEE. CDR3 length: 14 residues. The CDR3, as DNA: TGTGCCAGCAGCGTAGGGCTGTCTAATGAAAAACTGTTTTTT. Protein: CASSVGLSNEKLFF.

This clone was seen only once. CDR3 DNA: TGTGCCAGCAGCTTGCCGACAGGGGCCGTCAATGAGCAGTTCTTC. This codes for CASSLPTGAVNEQFF. This chain joins TRBV5-4 and TRBJ2-1; 8 bases line up with TRBD1. This CDR3 is built from 15 residues. J gave up 6 bases and V 1 base, and 6 bases lay outside the gene matches. The germline gives CDR1 SGHNT, CDR2 YYREEE (reference sequence).

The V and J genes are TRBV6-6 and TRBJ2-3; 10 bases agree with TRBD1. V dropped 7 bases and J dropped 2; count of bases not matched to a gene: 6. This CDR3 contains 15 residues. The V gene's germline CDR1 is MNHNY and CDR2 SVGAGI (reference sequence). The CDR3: CASTRDRGYTDTQYF. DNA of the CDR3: TGTGCCAGCACCCGGGACAGGGGTTACACAGATACGCAGTATTTT.

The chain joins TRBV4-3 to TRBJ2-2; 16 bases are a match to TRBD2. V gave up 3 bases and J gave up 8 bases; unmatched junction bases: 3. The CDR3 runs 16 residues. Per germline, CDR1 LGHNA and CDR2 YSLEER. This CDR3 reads CASSQGLAGGLGELFF. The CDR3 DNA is TGCGCCAGCAGCCAGGGACTAGCGGGGGGGCTGGGGGAGCTGTTTTTT.

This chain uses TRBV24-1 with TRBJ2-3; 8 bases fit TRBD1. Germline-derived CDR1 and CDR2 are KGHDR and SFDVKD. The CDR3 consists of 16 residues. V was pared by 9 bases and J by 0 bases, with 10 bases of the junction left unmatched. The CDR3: CATARDRGLSTDTQYF. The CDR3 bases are TGTGCCACCGCGAGAGACAGGGGCCTAAGCACAGATACGCAGTATTTT.

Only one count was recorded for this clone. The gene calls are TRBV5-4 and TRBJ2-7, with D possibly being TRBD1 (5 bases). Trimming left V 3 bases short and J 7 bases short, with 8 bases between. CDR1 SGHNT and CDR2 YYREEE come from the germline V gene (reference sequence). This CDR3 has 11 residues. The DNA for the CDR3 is TGTGCCAGCAGCTCGGCAGGGGAGCAGTACTTC. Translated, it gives CASSSAGEQYF.

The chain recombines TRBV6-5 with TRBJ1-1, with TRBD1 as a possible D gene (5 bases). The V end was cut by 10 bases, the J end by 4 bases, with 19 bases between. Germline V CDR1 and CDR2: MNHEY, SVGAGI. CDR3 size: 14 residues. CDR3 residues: CATSDPGGSTEAFF. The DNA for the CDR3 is TGTGCCACCTCCGACCCCGGGGGGTCCACTGAAGCTTTCTTT.

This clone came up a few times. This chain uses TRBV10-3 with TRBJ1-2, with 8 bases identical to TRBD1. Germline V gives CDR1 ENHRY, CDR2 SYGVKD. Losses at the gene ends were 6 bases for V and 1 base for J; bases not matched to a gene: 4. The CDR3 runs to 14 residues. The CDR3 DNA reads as TGTGCCATCAGAGGACAGGGCCTTAACTATGGCTACACCTTC. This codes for CAIRGQGLNYGYTF.

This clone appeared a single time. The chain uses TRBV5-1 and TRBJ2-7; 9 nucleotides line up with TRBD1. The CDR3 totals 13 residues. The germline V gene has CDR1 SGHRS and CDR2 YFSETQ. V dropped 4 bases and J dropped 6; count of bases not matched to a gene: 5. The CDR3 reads CASSGGQGGEQYF. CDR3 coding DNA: TGCGCCAGCAGCGGGGGACAGGGCGGCGAGCAGTACTTC.

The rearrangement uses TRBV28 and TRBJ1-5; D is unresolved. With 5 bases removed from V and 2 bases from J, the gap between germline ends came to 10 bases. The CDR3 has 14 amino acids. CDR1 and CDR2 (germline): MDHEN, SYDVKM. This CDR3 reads CASSPGLGNQPQHF. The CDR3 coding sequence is TGTGCCAGCAGTCCCGGACTCGGCAATCAGCCCCAGCATTTT.

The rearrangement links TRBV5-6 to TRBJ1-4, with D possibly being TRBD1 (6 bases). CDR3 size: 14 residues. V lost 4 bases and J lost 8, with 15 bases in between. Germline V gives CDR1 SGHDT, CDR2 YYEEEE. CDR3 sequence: CASSNRASGEKLFF. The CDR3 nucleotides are TGTGCCAGCAGCAACAGGGCCTCGGGCGAAAAACTGTTTTTT.

For the CDR3, the DNA is TGTGCCAGCAGCCCTAGCGGCCCCCGGGACATTCAGTACTTC. This sequence encodes CASSPSGPRDIQYF. V is TRBV7-9 and J is TRBJ2-4; 7 positions match TRBD2. The germline gives CDR1 SEHNR, CDR2 FQNEAQ (reference sequence). The CDR3 is 14 residues long. Trimming took 5 bases from V and 8 from J; bases not matched to a gene: 9.

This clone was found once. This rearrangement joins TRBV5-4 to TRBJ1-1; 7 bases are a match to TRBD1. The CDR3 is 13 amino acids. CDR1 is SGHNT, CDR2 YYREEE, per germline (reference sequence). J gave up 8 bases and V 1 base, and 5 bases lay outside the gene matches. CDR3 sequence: CASSLLRDSEAFF. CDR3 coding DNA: TGTGCCAGCAGCTTGTTACGGGACAGCGAAGCTTTCTTT.

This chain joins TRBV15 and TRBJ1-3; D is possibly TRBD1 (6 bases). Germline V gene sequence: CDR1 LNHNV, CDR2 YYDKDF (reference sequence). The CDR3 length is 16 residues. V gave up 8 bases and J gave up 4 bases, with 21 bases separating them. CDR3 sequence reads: CATRSTQGVRGNTIYF. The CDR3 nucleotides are TGTGCCACCCGGTCGACACAGGGAGTCAGAGGAAACACCATATATTTT.

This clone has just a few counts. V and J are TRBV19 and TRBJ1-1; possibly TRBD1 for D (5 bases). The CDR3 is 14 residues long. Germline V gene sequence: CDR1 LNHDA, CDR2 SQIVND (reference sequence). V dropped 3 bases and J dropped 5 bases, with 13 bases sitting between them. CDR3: CASSMRGGGTEAFF. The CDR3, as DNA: TGTGCCAGTAGTATGAGGGGCGGGGGGACTGAAGCTTTCTTT.

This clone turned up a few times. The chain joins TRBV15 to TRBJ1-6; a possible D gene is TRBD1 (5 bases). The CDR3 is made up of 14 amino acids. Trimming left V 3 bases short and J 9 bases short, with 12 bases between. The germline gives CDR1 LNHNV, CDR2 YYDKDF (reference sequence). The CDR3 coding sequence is TGTGCCACCAGCAGCCTACAGGTCATTTCACCCCTCCACTTT. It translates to CATSSLQVISPLHF.

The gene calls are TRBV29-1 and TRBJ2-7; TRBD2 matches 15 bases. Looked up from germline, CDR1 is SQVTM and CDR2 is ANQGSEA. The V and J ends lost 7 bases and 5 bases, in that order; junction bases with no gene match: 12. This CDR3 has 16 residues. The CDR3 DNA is TGCAGCGCTGAGGGACTAGCGGGGGGCCTACGGAACGAGCAGTACTTC. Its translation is CSAEGLAGGLRNEQYF.

The CDR3 bases are TGTGCCAGTAGTCTGGGACAGGGGGCGGGTACTGAAGCTTTCTTT. Residues: CASSLGQGAGTEAFF. V is TRBV19 and J is TRBJ1-1; TRBD1 matches at 12 bases. J lost 5 bases, V lost 5 bases, and 6 bases had no gene match. Looked up from germline, CDR1 is LNHDA and CDR2 is SQIVND (reference sequence). The CDR3 runs 15 residues. Together with reference TRBV19 and TRBJ1-1, the CDR3 gives the full variable domain: DGGITQSPKYLFRKEGQNVTLSCEQNLNHDAMYWYRQDPGQGLRLIYYSQIVNDFQKGDIAEGYSVSREKKESFPLTVTSAQKNPTAFYLCASSLGQGAGTEAFFGQGTRLTVV.

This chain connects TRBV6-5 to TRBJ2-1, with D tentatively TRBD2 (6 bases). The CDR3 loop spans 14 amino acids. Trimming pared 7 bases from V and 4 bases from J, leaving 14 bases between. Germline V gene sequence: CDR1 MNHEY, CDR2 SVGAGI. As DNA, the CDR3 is TGTGCCAGCATTGGCGGGGTCTTGTACAATGAGCAGTTCTTC. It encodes CASIGGVLYNEQFF.

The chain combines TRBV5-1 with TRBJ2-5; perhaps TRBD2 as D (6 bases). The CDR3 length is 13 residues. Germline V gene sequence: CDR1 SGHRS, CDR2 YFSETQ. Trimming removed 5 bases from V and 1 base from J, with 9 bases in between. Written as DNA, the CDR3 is TGCGCCAGCAGGGTGGGACTCCAAGAGACCCAGTACTTC. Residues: CASRVGLQETQYF.

In DNA, the CDR3 is TGCGCCAGCAGCTTGGGGGGACAGCTTACGCAGTATTTT. It yields the protein CASSLGGQLTQYF. The chain is built from TRBV5-1 and TRBJ2-3; 7 bases match TRBD1. The length of the CDR3 is 13 residues. The J segment lost 8 bases and the V segment lost 0 bases, leaving 3 bases of the junction unmatched. CDR1 SGHRS and CDR2 YFSETQ come from the germline V gene.

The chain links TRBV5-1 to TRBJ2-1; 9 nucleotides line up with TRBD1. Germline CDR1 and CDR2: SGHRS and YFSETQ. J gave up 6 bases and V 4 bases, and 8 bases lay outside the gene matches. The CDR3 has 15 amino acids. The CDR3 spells CASSQAGTGRNEQFF. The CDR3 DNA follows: TGCGCCAGCAGCCAGGCCGGGACAGGGCGCAATGAGCAGTTCTTC.

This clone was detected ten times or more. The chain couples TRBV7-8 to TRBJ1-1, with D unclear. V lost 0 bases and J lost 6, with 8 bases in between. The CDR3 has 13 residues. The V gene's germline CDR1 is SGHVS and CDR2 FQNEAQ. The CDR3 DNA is TGTGCCAGCAGCTTAGCATCCGGGTCTGAAGCTTTCTTT. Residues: CASSLASGSEAFF.